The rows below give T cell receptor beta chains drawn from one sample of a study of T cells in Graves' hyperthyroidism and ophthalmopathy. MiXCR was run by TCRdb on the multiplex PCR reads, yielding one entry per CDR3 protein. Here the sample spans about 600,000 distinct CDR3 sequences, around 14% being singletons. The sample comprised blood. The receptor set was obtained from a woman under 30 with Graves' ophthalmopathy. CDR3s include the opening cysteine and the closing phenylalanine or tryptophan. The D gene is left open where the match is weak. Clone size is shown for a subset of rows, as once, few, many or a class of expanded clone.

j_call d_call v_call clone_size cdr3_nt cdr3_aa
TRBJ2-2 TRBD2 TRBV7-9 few TGTGCCAGCAGCTCCTGGACTAGCGGAAACACCGGGGAGCTGTTTTTT CASSSWTSGNTGELFF
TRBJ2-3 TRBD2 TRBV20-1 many TGCAGTGCTACCCCCGCTAGCGGGAGTTGGGATACGCAGTATTTT CSATPASGSWDTQYF
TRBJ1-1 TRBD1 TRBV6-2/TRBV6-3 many TGTGCCAGCAGTCCCGCAGGGGGACCTGAAGCTTTCTTT CASSPAGGPEAFF
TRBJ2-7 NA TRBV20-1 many TGCAGTGCTAGAGGGAGTGAGGACACCTGGGACTACGAGCAGTACTTC CSARGSEDTWDYEQYF
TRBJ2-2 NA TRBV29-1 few TGCAGCGTTGATAGTCCCGGGAGCACCGGGGAGCTGTTTTTT CSVDSPGSTGELFF
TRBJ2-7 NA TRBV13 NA TGTGCCAGCAGCTTCCTACCCCTCCGGGAGCAGTACTTC CASSFLPLREQYF
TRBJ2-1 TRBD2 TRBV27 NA TGTGCCAGCAGTTCCCTGGCGCGGGAGGGCCTCTACAATGAGCAGTTCTTC CASSSLAREGLYNEQFF
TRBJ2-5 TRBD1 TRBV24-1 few TGTGCCACCAGTGACGACCCGGGACAGGGAAAAGAGACCCAGTACTTC CATSDDPGQGKETQYF
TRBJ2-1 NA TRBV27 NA TGTGCCAGCAGTTACAACCCGTACAGATACAATGAGCAGTTCTTC CASSYNPYRYNEQFF
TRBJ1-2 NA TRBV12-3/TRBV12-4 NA TGTGCCAGCAGTTTAGAGGGGGGGGGGGGCTATGGCTACACCTTC CASSLEGGGGYGYTF
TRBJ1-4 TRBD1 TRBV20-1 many TGCAGTGCTAGAGATGGACAGGCCGCAGAAAAACTGTTTTTT CSARDGQAAEKLFF
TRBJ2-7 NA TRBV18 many TGTGCCAGCTCACCACCGGTGTCGGGGGAGCAGTACTTC CASSPPVSGEQYF
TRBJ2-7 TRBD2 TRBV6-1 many TGTGCCAGCAGACTAGCGGCCCCCTACGAGCAGTACTTC CASRLAAPYEQYF
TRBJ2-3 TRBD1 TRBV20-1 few TGCAGTGCTCGTAGACAGGGGCTGCCAGATACGCAGTATTTT CSARRQGLPDTQYF
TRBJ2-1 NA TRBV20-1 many TGCAGTGCTAGGTTCATGCGGGTCGCTTACAATGAGCAGTTCTTC CSARFMRVAYNEQFF
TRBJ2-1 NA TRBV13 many TGTGCCAGCAGCTTAACCTCCAGGCCGAATGAGCAGTTCTTC CASSLTSRPNEQFF
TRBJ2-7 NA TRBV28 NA TGTGCCAGCAGTTTGGCCAGGCCCTACGAGCAGTACTTC CASSLARPYEQYF
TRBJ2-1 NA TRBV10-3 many TGTGCCATCAGTGGGGATGGGGTTGATGAGCAGTTCTTC CAISGDGVDEQFF
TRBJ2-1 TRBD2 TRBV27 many TGTGCCAGCAGTTGGAGGGGCGGGAGGGCCAATGAGCAGTTCTTC CASSWRGGRANEQFF
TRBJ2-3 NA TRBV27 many TGTGCCAGCAGTTTACGCCCAGATACGCAGTATTTT CASSLRPDTQYF
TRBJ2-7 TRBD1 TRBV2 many TGTGCCAGCTCACAACAGGGGGCGCGCTACGAGCAGTACTTC CASSQQGARYEQYF
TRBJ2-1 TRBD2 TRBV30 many TGTGCCTGGAGAGGGACTAGCGGGACCGGTGAGCAGTTCTTC CAWRGTSGTGEQFF
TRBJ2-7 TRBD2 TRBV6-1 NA TGTGCCAGCAGACGCGCAGGGAGGGACTACGAGCAGTACTTC CASRRAGRDYEQYF
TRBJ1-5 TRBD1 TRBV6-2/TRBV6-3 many TGTGCCAGCAGTTATCCTAACAGGGGGCAGCCCCAGCATTTT CASSYPNRGQPQHF
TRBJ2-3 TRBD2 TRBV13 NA TGTGCCAGCAGCTCCCTCTTAGCGGGAATGAGCACAGATACGCAGTATTTT CASSSLLAGMSTDTQYF
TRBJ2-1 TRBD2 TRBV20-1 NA TGCAGTGCTAGAGCCCCTCCCTCGCTAGCGGGACCCAATGAGCAGTTCTTC CSARAPPSLAGPNEQFF
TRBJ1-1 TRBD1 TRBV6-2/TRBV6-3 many TGTGCCAGCAGTTACCCCAGGGAGGGGGCTGAGGAAGCTTTCTTT CASSYPREGAEEAFF
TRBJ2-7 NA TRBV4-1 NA TGCGCCAGCAGCCAAGGGCCCCACCATGAACGCTCCTACGAGCAGTACTTC CASSQGPHHERSYEQYF
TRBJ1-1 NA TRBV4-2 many TGTGCCAGCAGCCAAGATGCGGCCGGGAACACTGAAGCTTTCTTT CASSQDAAGNTEAFF
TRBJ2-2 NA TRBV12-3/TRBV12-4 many TGTGCCAGCAGTTTAATGGCAGGGAGTACCGGGGAGCTGTTTTTT CASSLMAGSTGELFF
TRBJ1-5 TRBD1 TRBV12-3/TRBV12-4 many TGTGCCAGCAGTTTAGGACAGGGGGGCGGTCAGCCCCAGCATTTT CASSLGQGGGQPQHF
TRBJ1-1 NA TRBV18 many TGTGCCAGCTCACCACAGGGGTGGGAGAACACTGAAGCTTTCTTT CASSPQGWENTEAFF
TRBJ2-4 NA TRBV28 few TGTGCCAGCAGTGCACCGAGCGGGTCCCCGGCCAAAAACATTCAGTACTTC CASSAPSGSPAKNIQYF
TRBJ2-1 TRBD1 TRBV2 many TGTGCCAGCAGCCCGACAGGGGGCCCCTACAATGAGCAGTTCTTC CASSPTGGPYNEQFF
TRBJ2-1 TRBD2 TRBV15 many TGTGCCACCAGCAGAGATACAAGTCGAGGGAGGGATGGGCAGTTCTTC CATSRDTSRGRDGQFF
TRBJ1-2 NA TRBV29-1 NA TGCAGCGATGACAGCCTCCACTATGGCTACACCTTC CSDDSLHYGYTF
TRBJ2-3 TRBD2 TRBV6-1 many TGTGCCAGCAGGGGACTGACTAGCGGCACAGATACGCAGTATTTT CASRGLTSGTDTQYF
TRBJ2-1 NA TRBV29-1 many TGCAGCGTTGAACTGAGATACAATGAGCAGTTCTTC CSVELRYNEQFF
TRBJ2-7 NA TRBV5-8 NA TGTGCCAGCAGCTTTTCTCCGGCGTGGGGTCGGGACGAGCAGTACTTC CASSFSPAWGRDEQYF
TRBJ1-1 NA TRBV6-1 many TGTGCCAGCAGGCTACACCCGGGGGGGAACACTGAAGCTTTCTTT CASRLHPGGNTEAFF
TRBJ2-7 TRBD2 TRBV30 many TGTGCCTGGAGTGTACCCTCGGGAGGGTGGGGCGAGCAGTACTTC CAWSVPSGGWGEQYF
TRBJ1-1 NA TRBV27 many TGTGCCAGCAGTTTAAGCGGGAGCACTGAAGCTTTCTTT CASSLSGSTEAFF
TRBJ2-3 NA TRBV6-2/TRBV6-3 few TGTGCCAGCAGTTACTTGAGGGCTGGAGATACGCAGTATTTT CASSYLRAGDTQYF
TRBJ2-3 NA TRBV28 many TGTGCCAGCAGTTTATCCGGGGGCAGCACAGATACGCAGTATTTT CASSLSGGSTDTQYF
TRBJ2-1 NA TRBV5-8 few TGTGCCAGCAGCGCATCAGGGGTTAATGAGCAGTTCTTC CASSASGVNEQFF
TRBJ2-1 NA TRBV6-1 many TGTGCCAGCAGTGAACGGGTGAATGAGCAGTTCTTC CASSERVNEQFF
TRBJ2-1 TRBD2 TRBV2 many TGTGCCAGCAGTCTAACTAGCGGGAGGGTCAATGAGCAGTTCTTC CASSLTSGRVNEQFF
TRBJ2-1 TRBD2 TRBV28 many TGTGCCAGCAGTTTAGGTCTAGCGGGAGTCCCTTCGACCTCCTACAATGAGCAGTTCTTC CASSLGLAGVPSTSYNEQFF
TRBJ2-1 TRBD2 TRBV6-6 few TGTGCCAGCAGTTACTCAACTAGCGGGAGGGATTACAATGAGCAGTTCTTC CASSYSTSGRDYNEQFF